Sequencing of this TCR beta chain was carried out in a study of blood T cell repertoires in COVID-19. Study context: From the United States, Italy and Spain came samples of acute and convalescent COVID-19. From T cells, B-cell-depleted T cells, or PBMCs came the material, which was cDNA or gDNA.

The CDR3 has 16 amino acids. CDR1 is MRHNA, CDR2 SNTAGT, per germline. The J segment lost 4 bases and the V segment lost 3 bases, leaving 10 bases of the junction unmatched. Donors in Cohort 3 counted as recovered after two negative PCRs, clearance, or symptom resolution. Profiled with immunoSEQ multiplex PCR; TCRdb holds only in-frame clones, not every one. The table records about half a million clones, approximately 91% of them present only once. This chain joins TRBV6-4 and TRBJ1-2, with 8 bases identical to TRBD1. The clonotype originates from a woman aged 55-69 years who had recovered from COVID-19. Source material: PBMCs or T cells enriched from blood (not recorded which). The CDR3 loop reads CASSESTGGDSYGYTF. DNA of the CDR3: TGTGCCAGCAGTGAGTCAACAGGGGGAGACTCCTATGGCTACACCTTC.